This T cell receptor (beta chain) was captured by sequencing in a study of blood T cell repertoires in COVID-19. On the study more broadly: Whether acute or convalescent, the COVID-19 samples came from the United States, Italy and Spain. In each case, the material was cDNA or gDNA derived from T cells, B-cell-depleted T cells, or PBMCs.

As handled by the study authors: Nucleated cell number was recorded as an estimate derived from reference gene primer amplification. Clones were sequenced by immunoSEQ multiplex PCR, and TCRdb holds only the in-frame ones, with some missing. The V and J calls and clone size were taken over from that table, and D and trimming were inferred from the DNA. The data contain 150,000 or so clones, about 90% of them singletons. The V end lost 5 bases, the J end lost 0 bases, and 17 bases lay between the germline ends. The CDR3 totals 17 residues. Germline V gives CDR1 LNHDA, CDR2 SQIVND (reference sequence).

The chain uses TRBV19 and TRBJ2-1, with D maybe TRBD2 (6 bases). Material: peripheral blood. The sequence came from a man aged 50-59 years with acute or convalescent COVID-19. The CDR3 bases are TGTGCCAGTAGTGCCAGCTTTGCGGGGAGCTCCTACAATGAGCAGTTCTTC. Translation gives CASSASFAGSSYNEQFF.